This TCR beta chain originates from a study of CD8 T cells in ankylosing spondylitis. This CDR3 is 14 amino acids long. Between the trimmed V and J ends, which lost 4 bases and 1 base, there was a span of 11 bases. Germline CDR1 ENHRY, CDR2 SYGVKD. Molecular-barcoded quantitative 5'-RACE produced these TCR beta libraries. From the 5' RACE reads, TCRdb called clonotypes with MiXCR, one entry per CDR3 protein. The sample consists of about 220,000 distinct CDR3 sequences, about 6.7% of them appearing once. Broader study findings: Significant enrichment of disease-linked clones was reported in matched ankylosing spondylitis synovial fluid. Among TCR beta sequences, a motif of several highly homologous variants appeared characteristic of ankylosing spondylitis blood. A subset of motif variants has previously been described in the synovial fluid and blood of reactive arthritis. Within peripheral blood, clones linked to disease were CD8+ and relatively rare.

In regard to this clonotype: The target antigen is unknown.

Sequencing was done on a sample of blood, either unsorted or a sorted T cell fraction (not recorded which). This sequence originates from a male donor with ankylosing spondylitis. The chain combines TRBV10-3 with TRBJ2-7; D is undetermined. Here the CDR3 DNA reads TGTGCCATCAGTGCGAACCCCAAGTCCTACGAGCAGTACTTC. This codes for CAISANPKSYEQYF.